This TCR beta chain was found in a study of control samples from healthy donors and cancer patients. This CDR3 is 14 amino acids long. V was clipped by 9 bases and J by 3 bases; unmatched bases: 8. Germline-derived CDR1 and CDR2 are KGHDR and SFDVKD. Measured with immunoSEQ multiplex PCR; TCRdb has only the in-frame clones, and not every one. The sample lists about 20,000 clones; about 88% were seen once. Only a few counts were recorded for this clone. Sequences were obtained from PBMCs. The chain has TRBV24-1 and TRBJ2-3; 7 bases align to TRBD2. This clonotype was obtained from a woman between 55 and 75 years old with head and neck cancer. The CDR3 protein is CATASGVGTDTQYF. Written as DNA, the CDR3 is TGTGCCACCGCGAGCGGGGTAGGGACAGATACGCAGTATTTT.